Described below is a single TCR beta chain sequence and its context. No antigen is known for it. The record originates from a study of T-cell memory formation after mild COVID-19. Overall study: Largely, TCR clusters stayed within a single donor. Overall study findings and caveats: Second-wave clones peaking on day 37 lacked confirmed SARS-CoV-2 specificity.

The 5'RACE method, run with constant-segment primers, produced TCR alpha and TCR beta cDNA libraries (carrying sample barcodes and UMIs). Using its own MiXCR run on the 5' RACE reads, TCRdb lists one record per CDR3 protein. The sample has about 290,000 distinct CDR3 sequences, more than 15% seen once. This receptor was identified in a man aged 18 to 29 who had mild COVID-19 (a few samples of this study predate the infection). Cell type and time point are not known. Sequencing used PBMCs or a T cell subset sorted from them (not recorded which).

The CDR3 coding sequence is TGCAGCGTTGAAGCTGGACATTCCACAGATACGCAGTATTTT. Translation gives CSVEAGHSTDTQYF. The rearrangement links TRBV29-1 to TRBJ2-3, with D maybe TRBD1 (5 bases). In germline, CDR1 is SQVTM, CDR2 ANQGSEA. The CDR3 has 14 residues. Between the trimmed V and J ends, which lost 1 base and 2 bases, there was a span of 10 bases.